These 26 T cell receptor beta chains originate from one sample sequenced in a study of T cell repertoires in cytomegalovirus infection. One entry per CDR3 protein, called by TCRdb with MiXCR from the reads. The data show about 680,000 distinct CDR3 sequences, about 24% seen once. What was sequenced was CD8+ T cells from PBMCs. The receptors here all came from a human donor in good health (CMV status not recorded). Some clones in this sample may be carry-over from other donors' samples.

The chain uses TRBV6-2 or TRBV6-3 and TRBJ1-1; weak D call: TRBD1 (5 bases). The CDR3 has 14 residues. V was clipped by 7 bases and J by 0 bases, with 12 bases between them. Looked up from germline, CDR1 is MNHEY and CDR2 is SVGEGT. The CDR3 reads CASTDGQVNTEAFF. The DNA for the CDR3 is TGTGCCAGCACCGACGGACAAGTGAACACTGAAGCTTTCTTT.

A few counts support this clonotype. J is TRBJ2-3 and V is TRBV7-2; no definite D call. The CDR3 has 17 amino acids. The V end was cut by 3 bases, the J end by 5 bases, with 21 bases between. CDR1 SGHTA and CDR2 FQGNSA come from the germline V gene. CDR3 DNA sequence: TGTGCCAGCAGCTTCTCTGTGCGTCCCGGGCCCTTAGATACGCAGTATTTT. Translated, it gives CASSFSVRPGPLDTQYF.

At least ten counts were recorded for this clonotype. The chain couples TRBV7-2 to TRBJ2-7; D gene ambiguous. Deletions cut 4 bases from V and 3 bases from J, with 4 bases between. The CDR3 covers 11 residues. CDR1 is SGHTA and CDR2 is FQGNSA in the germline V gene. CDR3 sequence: CASSSRYEQYF. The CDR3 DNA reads TGTGCCAGCAGCTCCCGCTACGAGCAGTACTTC.

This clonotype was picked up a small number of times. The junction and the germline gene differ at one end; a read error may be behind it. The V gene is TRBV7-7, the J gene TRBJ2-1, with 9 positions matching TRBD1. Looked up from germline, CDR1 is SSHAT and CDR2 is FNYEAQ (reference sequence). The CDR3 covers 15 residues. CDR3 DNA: TGTGCTAGCAGCTTTCGTCAGGACAGGGGAGATGAGCAGTTCTTC. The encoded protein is CASSFRQDRGDEQFF.

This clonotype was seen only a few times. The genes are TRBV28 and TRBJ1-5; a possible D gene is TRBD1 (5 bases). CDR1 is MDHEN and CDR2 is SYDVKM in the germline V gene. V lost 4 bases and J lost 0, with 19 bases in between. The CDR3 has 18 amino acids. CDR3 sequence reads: CASSSSYSGPYSNQPQHF. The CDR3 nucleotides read TGTGCCAGCAGTTCCTCATACTCGGGACCTTATAGCAATCAGCCCCAGCATTTT.

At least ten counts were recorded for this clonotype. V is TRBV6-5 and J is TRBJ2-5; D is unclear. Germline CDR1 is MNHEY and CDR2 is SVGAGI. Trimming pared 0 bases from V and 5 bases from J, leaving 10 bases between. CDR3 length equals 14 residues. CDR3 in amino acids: CASSYSIDWETQYF. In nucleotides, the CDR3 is TGTGCCAGCAGTTACTCCATCGATTGGGAGACCCAGTACTTC.

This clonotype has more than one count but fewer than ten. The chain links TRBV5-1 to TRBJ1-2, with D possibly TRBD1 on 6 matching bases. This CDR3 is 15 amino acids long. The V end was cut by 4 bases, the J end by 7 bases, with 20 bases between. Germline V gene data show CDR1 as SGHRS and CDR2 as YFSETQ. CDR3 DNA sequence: TGCGCCAGCAGCCCGGGTACGACAGGTCGGATTGGCTACACCTTC. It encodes CASSPGTTGRIGYTF. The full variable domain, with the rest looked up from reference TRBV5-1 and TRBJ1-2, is KAGVTQTPRYLIKTRGQQVTLSCSPISGHRSVSWYQQTPGQGLQFLFEYFSETQRNKGNFPGRFSGRQFSNSRSEMNVSTLELGDSALYLCASSPGTTGRIGYTFGSGTRLTVV.

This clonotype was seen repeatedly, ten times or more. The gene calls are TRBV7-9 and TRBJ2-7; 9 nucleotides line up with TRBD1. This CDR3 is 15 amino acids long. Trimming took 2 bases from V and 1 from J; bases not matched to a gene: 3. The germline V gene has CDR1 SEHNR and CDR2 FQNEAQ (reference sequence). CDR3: CASSLPGTGSYEQYF. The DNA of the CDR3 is TGTGCCAGCAGCTTACCCGGGACAGGGTCCTACGAGCAGTACTTC.

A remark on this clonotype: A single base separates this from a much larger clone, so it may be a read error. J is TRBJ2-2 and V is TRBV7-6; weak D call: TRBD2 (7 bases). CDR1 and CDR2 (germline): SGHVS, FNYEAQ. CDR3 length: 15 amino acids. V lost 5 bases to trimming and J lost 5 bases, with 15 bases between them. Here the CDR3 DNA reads TGTGCCAGCAGCGTACTAGCGAGGGGGACCGGGGAGCTGTTTTTT. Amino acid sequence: CASSVLARGTGELFF.

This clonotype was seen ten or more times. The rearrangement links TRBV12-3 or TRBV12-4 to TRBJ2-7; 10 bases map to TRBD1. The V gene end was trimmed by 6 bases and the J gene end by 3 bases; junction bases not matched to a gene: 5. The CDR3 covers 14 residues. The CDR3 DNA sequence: TGTGCCAGCAGCCCCGGGACAGGGGACTACGAGCAGTACTTC. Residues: CASSPGTGDYEQYF.

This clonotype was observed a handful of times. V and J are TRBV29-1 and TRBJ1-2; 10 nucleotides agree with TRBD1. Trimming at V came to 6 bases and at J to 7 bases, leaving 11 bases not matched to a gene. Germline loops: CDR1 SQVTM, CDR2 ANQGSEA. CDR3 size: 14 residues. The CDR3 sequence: CSVPRDRGSSGYTF. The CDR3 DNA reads TGCAGCGTACCCCGGGACAGGGGATCGAGTGGCTACACCTTC.

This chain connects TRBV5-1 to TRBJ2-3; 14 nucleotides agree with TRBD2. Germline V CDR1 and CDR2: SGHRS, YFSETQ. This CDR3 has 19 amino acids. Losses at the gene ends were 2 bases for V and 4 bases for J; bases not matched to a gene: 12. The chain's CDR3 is CASSFGLAGGGVFADTQYF. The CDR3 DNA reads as TGCGCCAGCAGCTTCGGACTAGCGGGGGGCGGGGTGTTCGCAGATACGCAGTATTTT.

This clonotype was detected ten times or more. In DNA form, the CDR3 reads TGTGCCAGCAGCTTGTGGGACACCAGCAGCGAGCAGTACGTC. It encodes CASSLWDTSSEQYV. The J gene is TRBJ2-7, the V gene TRBV7-2; a weak D match, TRBD1 (6 bases). Germline-derived CDR1 and CDR2 are SGHTA and FQGNSA. This CDR3 region has 14 residues. Trimming removed 3 bases from V and 6 bases from J, with 15 bases in between.

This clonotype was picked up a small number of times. CDR3 sequence reads: CSARSRESYEQYF. The CDR3 region has the DNA TGCAGTGCTAGGAGCAGGGAGTCCTACGAGCAGTACTTC. The chain uses TRBV20-1 and TRBJ2-7, with D possibly being TRBD1 or TRBD2 (5 bases each). CDR3 length equals 13 residues. Per the germline V gene, CDR1 is DFQATT and CDR2 is SNEGSKA (reference sequence). V gave up 3 bases and J gave up 1 base, with 10 bases separating them.

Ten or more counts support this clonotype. The DNA for the CDR3 is TGTGCCAGCAGCCCTAATTCGGCAGGCCGCATAAAGACTTCGGACACTGAAGCTTTCTTT. Translated, it gives CASSPNSAGRIKTSDTEAFF. The chain uses TRBV7-8 and TRBJ1-1; D unclear. The CDR3 runs 20 residues. Trimming stripped 5 bases from V and 3 bases from J, with 31 bases between. The germline CDR1 and CDR2 sequences are SGHVS and FQNEAQ. The full variable domain, in which reference TRBV7-8 and TRBJ1-1 provide the parts outside the CDR3, is GAGVSQSPRYKVAKRGQDVALRCDPISGHVSLFWYQQALGQGPEFLTYFQNEAQLDKSGLPSDRFFAERPEGSVSTLKIQRTQQEDSAVYLCASSPNSAGRIKTSDTEAFFGQGTRLTVV.

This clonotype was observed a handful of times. The CDR3 is CASGRLGEAYEQYF. In DNA form, the CDR3 reads TGTGCTAGTGGCCGCCTTGGGGAAGCCTACGAGCAGTACTTC. V gene TRBV12-5 combines with J gene TRBJ2-7; no clear D. This CDR3 contains 14 residues. The germline CDR1 and CDR2 sequences are LGHNT and FRNRAP. Trimming removed 6 bases from V and 2 bases from J, with 14 bases in between.

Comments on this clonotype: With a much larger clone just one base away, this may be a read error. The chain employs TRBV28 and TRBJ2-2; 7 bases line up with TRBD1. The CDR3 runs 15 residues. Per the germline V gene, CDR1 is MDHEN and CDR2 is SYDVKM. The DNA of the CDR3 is TGTACCAGCAGATCGGACAGGAAGAACACCGGGGAGCTGTTTTTT. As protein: CTSRSDRKNTGELFF.

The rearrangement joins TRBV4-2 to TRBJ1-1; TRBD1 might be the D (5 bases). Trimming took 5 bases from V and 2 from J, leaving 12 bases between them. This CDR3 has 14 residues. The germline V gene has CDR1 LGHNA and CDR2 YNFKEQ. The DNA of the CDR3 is TGTGCCAGCAGCTCAAGACAGATTAACACTGAAGCTTTCTTT. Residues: CASSSRQINTEAFF.

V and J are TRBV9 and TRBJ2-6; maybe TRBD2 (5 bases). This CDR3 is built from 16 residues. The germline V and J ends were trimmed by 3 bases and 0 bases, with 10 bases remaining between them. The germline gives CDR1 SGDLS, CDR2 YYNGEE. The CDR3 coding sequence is TGTGCCAGCAGCGACCCCCGGGGCTCTGGGGCCAACGTCCTGACTTTC. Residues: CASSDPRGSGANVLTF.

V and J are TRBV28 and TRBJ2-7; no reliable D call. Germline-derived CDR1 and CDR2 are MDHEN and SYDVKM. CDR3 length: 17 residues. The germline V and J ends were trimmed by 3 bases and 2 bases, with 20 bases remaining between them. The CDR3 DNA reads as TGTGCCAGCAGTTTCCGGACCCAAGGTAAAGTCACCTACGAGCAGTACGTC. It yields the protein CASSFRTQGKVTYEQYV.

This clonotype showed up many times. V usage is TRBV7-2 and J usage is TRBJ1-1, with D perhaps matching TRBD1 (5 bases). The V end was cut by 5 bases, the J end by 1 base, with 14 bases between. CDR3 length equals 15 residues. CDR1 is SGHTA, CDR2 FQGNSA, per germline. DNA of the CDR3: TGTGCCAGCAGCCCGGAGGGGTCAGGGAACACTGAAGCTTTCTTT. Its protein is CASSPEGSGNTEAFF.

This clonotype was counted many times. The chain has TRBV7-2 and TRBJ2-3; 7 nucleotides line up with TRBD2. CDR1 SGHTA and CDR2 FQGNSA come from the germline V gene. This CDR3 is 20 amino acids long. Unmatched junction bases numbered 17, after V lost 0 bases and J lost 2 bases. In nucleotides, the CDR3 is TGTGCCAGCAGCTTAGCCCGTGGTCGGGCGGGGGTTCCTCCCACAGATACGCAGTATTTT. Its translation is CASSLARGRAGVPPTDTQYF.

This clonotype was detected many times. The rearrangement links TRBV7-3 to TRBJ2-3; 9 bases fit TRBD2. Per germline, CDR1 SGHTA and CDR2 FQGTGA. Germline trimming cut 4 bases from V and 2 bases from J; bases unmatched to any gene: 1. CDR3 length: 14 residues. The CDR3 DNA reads TGTGCCAGCAGCTCTAGCGGGGACACAGATACGCAGTATTTT. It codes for CASSSSGDTDTQYF.

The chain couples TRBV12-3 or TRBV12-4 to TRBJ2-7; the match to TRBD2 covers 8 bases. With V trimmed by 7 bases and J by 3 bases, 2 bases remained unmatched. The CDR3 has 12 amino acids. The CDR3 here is CASTAGGYEQYF. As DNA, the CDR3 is TGTGCCAGCACCGCGGGGGGCTACGAGCAGTACTTC.

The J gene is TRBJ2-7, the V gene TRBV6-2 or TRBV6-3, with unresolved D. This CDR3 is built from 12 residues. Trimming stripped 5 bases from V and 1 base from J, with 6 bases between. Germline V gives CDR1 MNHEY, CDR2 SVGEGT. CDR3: CASSTQSYEQYV. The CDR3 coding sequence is TGTGCCAGCAGTACACAGTCCTACGAGCAGTACGTC.

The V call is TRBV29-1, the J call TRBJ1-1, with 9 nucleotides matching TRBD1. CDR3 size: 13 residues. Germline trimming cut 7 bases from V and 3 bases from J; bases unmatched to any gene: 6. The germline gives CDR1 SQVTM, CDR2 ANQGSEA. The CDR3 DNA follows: TGCAGCGCATACACAGGGGGCTACACTGAAGCTTTCTTT. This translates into CSAYTGGYTEAFF.